A single sample is the source of the 5 T cell receptor beta chains below, sequenced in a study of blood T cell repertoires in COVID-19. TCRdb's table, derived via immunoSEQ multiplex PCR, lists solely in-frame clones and lacks some. The sample has hundreds of thousands of clones, 85% to 90% seen once; the top ten hold more than 1.5%. Sequenced sample: PBMCs or T cells enriched from blood (not recorded which). The receptor source for this set is a middle-aged man who had recovered from COVID-19.

This clone has a single count. The CDR3 bases are TGCAGTGCTAGTCTCGGCAGGGGTTATGGCTACACCTTC. This encodes CSASLGRGYGYTF. V gene TRBV20-1 combines with J gene TRBJ1-2; D might be TRBD1 (6 bases). CDR3 length equals 13 residues. Trimming took off 3 bases at V and 5 bases at J, with 13 bases between the two ends. From germline, CDR1 is DFQATT and CDR2 SNEGSKA (reference sequence).

The chain uses TRBV6-4 and TRBJ2-1, with D maybe TRBD1 (5 bases). Deletions cut 2 bases from V and 7 bases from J, with 6 bases between. CDR1 is MRHNA, CDR2 SNTAGT, per germline. The length of the CDR3 is 12 residues. As DNA, the CDR3 is TGTGCCAGCAGTGACGGGGCGAATGAGCAGTTCTTC. Protein: CASSDGANEQFF.

The J gene is TRBJ1-2, the V gene TRBV4-2; 7 nucleotides agree with TRBD1. The CDR3 sequence is 11 residues long. Losses at the gene ends were 4 bases for V and 7 bases for J; bases not matched to a gene: 0. Germline CDR1 is LGHNA and CDR2 is YNFKEQ. The CDR3 sequence: CASSRDSGYTF. CDR3 nucleotides: TGTGCCAGCAGCCGGGACAGTGGCTACACCTTC.

The chain uses TRBV10-1 and TRBJ1-5, with TRBD1 matching 11 bases. This CDR3 spans 14 amino acids. CDR1 and CDR2 (germline): WNHNN, SYGVQD (reference sequence). V dropped 7 bases and J dropped 6; count of bases not matched to a gene: 5. CDR3 sequence: CASKGTGGVQPQHF. CDR3 sequence (DNA): TGCGCCAGCAAAGGGACAGGGGGTGTTCAGCCCCAGCATTTT.

The V call is TRBV24-1, the J call TRBJ2-2; 8 nucleotides line up with TRBD1. This CDR3 is 17 amino acids long. With 5 bases clipped from V and 0 bases from J, the junction kept 7 bases outside the gene matches. CDR1 is KGHDR, CDR2 SFDVKD, per germline. The CDR3 spells CATSATRGRPNTGELFF. The DNA of the CDR3 is TGTGCCACCAGTGCTACCAGGGGGCGACCGAACACCGGGGAGCTGTTTTTT.